This T cell receptor (beta chain) was sequenced for a study of CD8 T cells in Susac syndrome. RNA in amounts of roughly 0.45 to 1 ug was reverse transcribed with random hexamers. Amplification of TCR beta CDR3 by immunoSEQ multiplex PCR spanned 54 Vbeta and 13 Jbeta. Each CDR3 protein gets one entry after TCRdb re-called the immunoSEQ multiplex PCR reads with MiXCR. The sample shows under 200,000 distinct CDR3 sequences, 85% to 95% of them seen only once. TCR beta sequences were obtained from blood CD8+ and CD4+ T cells. While serving as controls, healthy donors were matched for age and sex. The germline V gene encodes CDR1 DFQATT and CDR2 SNEGSKA (reference sequence). The CDR3 sequence is 12 residues long. The V gene lost 3 bases and the J gene lost 6 bases, with 10 bases spanning the gap.

The source material was CD4+ T cells from PBMCs. The genes are TRBV20-1 and TRBJ2-3; no firm D call. This TCR derives from a human donor in good health. The CDR3 loop is CSASPSQDTQYF. Written as DNA, the CDR3 is TGCAGTGCTAGCCCCAGCCAGGATACGCAGTATTTT.